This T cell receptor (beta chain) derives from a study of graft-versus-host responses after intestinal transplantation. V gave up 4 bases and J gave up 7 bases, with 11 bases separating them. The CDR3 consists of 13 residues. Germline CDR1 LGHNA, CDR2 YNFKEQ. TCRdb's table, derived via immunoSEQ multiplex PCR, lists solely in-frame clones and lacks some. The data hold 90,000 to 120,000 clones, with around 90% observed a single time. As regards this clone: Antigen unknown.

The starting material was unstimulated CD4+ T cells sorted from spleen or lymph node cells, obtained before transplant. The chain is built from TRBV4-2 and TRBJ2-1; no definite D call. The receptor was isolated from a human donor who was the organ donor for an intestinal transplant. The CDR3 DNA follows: TGTGCCAGCAGCCCCGAGCCTAGAAATGAGCAGTTCTTC. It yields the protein CASSPEPRNEQFF.